This T cell receptor (beta chain) comes out of a study of cytomegalovirus exposure and HLA in healthy donors. Study-wide context: Inside one of the first data releases sat around 77 million unique TCRs taken from HLA-typed donors.

The trim removed 1 base at V and 4 bases at J, leaving 9 bases unmatched. The germline CDR1 and CDR2 sequences are KGHSH and LQKENI. CDR3 length equals 17 residues. Study results and limitations: In a later analysis, HLA-associated TCR beta chains were more clonally expanded than equally common others. Later analysis associated a missense DCLRE1C variant with TCR beta V- and J-gene trimming.

PCR primers comprised 60 Vbeta and 13 Jbeta primers. Only in-frame clones appear in the TCRdb table, and some are missing; sequencing was by immunoSEQ multiplex PCR. The sample includes over 130,000 clones, about 80% of them seen just once. As concerns this clone: What it binds is not known.

The chain carries TRBV18 and TRBJ2-7, with 11 bases identical to TRBD2. Sequenced: PBMCs. This clonotype was obtained from a man aged 25-45 years in good health and CMV-seropositive. This CDR3 reads CASSPLSGRALNYEQYF. CDR3 DNA sequence: TGTGCCAGCTCACCACTTAGCGGGAGGGCCTTGAATTACGAGCAGTACTTC.